The 26 T cell receptor beta chains below all came from one sample that was sequenced in a study of tumor-infiltrating lymphocytes in primary liver carcinoma. TCR beta cDNA came from about 0.55 ug total RNA, primed with a constant-region primer. Researchers made the TCR beta libraries by running three nested multiplex PCR rounds with slightly modified ARM-PCR. Both of the initial two PCR rounds ran for around 10 cycles and employed TRBV1-TRBV30 forward primers alongside a C-beta reverse primer. TCRdb processed the multiplex PCR reads anew with MiXCR; each CDR3 protein has one entry. The data show around 40,000 distinct CDR3 sequences, with approximately 70% seen just once and about a fifth held by the top ten. Each 20-30 mg portion of unsorted bulk tissue served as the source for co-extraction of RNA and DNA. The sequenced sample consisted of liver tumor tissue from sampling region 2. This sample's subset: tumor region T2, inferior pole. Receptors originate from a man in his forties or fifties with primary liver carcinoma and hepatitis B virus infection.

Worth noting for this clonotype: The CDR3 ends on some other residue instead of the conserved phenylalanine or tryptophan, so this is likely a read error. The DNA is left out, because the CDR3 cannot be placed on it with certainty; the CDR3 is given as TCRdb lists it. The rearrangement uses TRBV6-5 and TRBJ2-7; TRBD2 reflects the table's D call only, with no check against the DNA. The CDR3 is 16 residues long, counting both termini. CDR1 and CDR2 from the germline V gene are MNHEY and SVGAGI. The CDR3 protein is CACKGGASGDTYEQHY.

Regarding this clonotype: The junction and the germline gene differ at one end; a read error may be behind it. The chain couples TRBV6-6 to TRBJ2-5; 8 nucleotides align to TRBD2. The CDR3 totals 16 residues. Germline V gene lookup returns CDR1 MNHNY and CDR2 SVGAGI (reference sequence). This CDR3 reads CVSSYPPSGHQETQYF. Here the CDR3 DNA reads TGTGTCAGCAGTTACCCCCCTAGCGGGCACCAAGAGACCCAGTACTTC.

Note on this clonotype: Because it lacks the conserved phenylalanine or tryptophan at the end, this CDR3 is likely a read error. V and J are TRBV4-2 and TRBJ2-7; D is unresolved. Between the trimmed V and J ends, which lost 1 base and 3 bases, there was a span of 16 bases. The CDR3 is made up of 16 amino acids. Germline CDR1 reads LGHNA; CDR2 reads YNFKEQ. The CDR3 spells CASSQGTDSKGYEQYL. CDR3 in DNA: TGTGCCAGCAGCCAAGGTACAGACTCAAAAGGCTACGAGCAGTACCTC.

V gene TRBV7-9 combines with J gene TRBJ2-2; 9 bases line up with TRBD2. Germline CDR1 reads SEHNR; CDR2 reads FQNEAQ (reference sequence). The V segment lost 5 bases and the J segment 10 bases; nucleotides outside the gene matches: 14. The CDR3 is 16 residues long. The CDR3 loop is CASSPLSGRRSVELFF. CDR3 DNA: TGTGCCAGCAGCCCCCTTAGCGGGAGAAGGAGCGTGGAGCTGTTTTTT.

Concerning this clonotype: Sequence at one end of the junction differs from germline and may be a read error. The chain links TRBV12-3 or TRBV12-4 to TRBJ2-2; D is possibly TRBD2 (5 bases). The CDR3 consists of 16 residues. The CDR3 protein is CASSLPAGINIGELFF. CDR3 DNA: TGTGCCAGCAGTTTACCTGCGGGTATAAACATCGGGGAGCTGTTTTTT.

For this clonotype: The junction differs from germline at one of its ends, possibly a read error. The gene calls are TRBV6-5 and TRBJ1-2; TRBD1 aligns across 9 bases. The CDR3 covers 15 residues. Germline V gives CDR1 MNHEY, CDR2 SVGAGI. The CDR3 DNA reads TGCGCCAGCAGTTACTACGGGACAGGGAGCATCGGCTACACCTTC. Its translation is CASSYYGTGSIGYTF.

On this clonotype: Since the CDR3 does not end with the conserved phenylalanine or tryptophan, this likely comes from a read error. The chain uses TRBV7-3 and TRBJ2-7; D is tentatively TRBD1 or TRBD2 (6 bases each). V shed 2 bases and J shed 10 bases, with 15 bases lying between them. Germline loops: CDR1 SGHTA, CDR2 FQGTGA. The CDR3 contains 13 residues. The CDR3: CASSLGGGTEQYL. As DNA, the CDR3 is TGTGCCAGCAGCTTAGGAGGGGGGACCGAACAGTACCTC.

The table lists this clonotype with a few counts. The conserved closing phenylalanine or tryptophan is absent in this CDR3, likely reflecting a read error. The chain is built from TRBV6-2 or TRBV6-3 and TRBJ2-5; 13 bases agree with TRBD2. CDR3 size: 15 residues. CDR1 and CDR2 from the germline V gene are MNHEY and SVGEGT. V was clipped by 4 bases and J by 7 bases; unmatched bases: 6. Here the CDR3 DNA reads TGTGCCAGCAGTTGGACTAGCGGGAGTGGAGGGACCCAGTACTCC. Amino acids: CASSWTSGSGGTQYS.

The chain employs TRBV14 and TRBJ2-6; D possibly corresponds to TRBD2 (5 bases). The V gene lost 1 base and the J gene lost 7 bases, with 23 bases spanning the gap. The V gene's germline CDR1 is SGHDN and CDR2 FVKESK. This CDR3 has 19 amino acids. CDR3 in amino acids: CASSQVAGWVGDGANVLTF. The CDR3 nucleotides read TGTGCCAGCAGCCAAGTCGCCGGATGGGTCGGGGATGGTGCCAACGTCCTGACTTTC. Based on the CDR3 plus reference TRBV14 and TRBJ2-6, the full variable domain is EAGVTQFPSHSVIEKGQTVTLRCDPISGHDNLYWYRRVMGKEIKFLLHFVKESKQDESGMPNNRFLAERTGGTYSTLKVQPAELEDSGVYFCASSQVAGWVGDGANVLTFGAGSRLTVL.

This clonotype appeared a few times. CDR3 nucleotides: TGCAGCGCCAGACAGGGGAGTCGTAGCTACGAGCGATACTTC. It translates to CSARQGSRSYERYF. The chain has TRBV29-1 and TRBJ2-7; 8 nucleotides line up with TRBD1. The V segment lost 7 bases and the J segment 13 bases; nucleotides outside the gene matches: 21. CDR1 and CDR2 (germline): SQVTM, ANQGSEA. There are 14 residues in the CDR3.

Of note for this clonotype: Without the conserved terminal phenylalanine or tryptophan, this CDR3 likely stems from a read error. Because the CDR3's place on the DNA is in doubt, the DNA is left out and the CDR3 is given as listed by TCRdb. V gene TRBV12-3 or TRBV12-4 combines with J gene TRBJ2-7; the D call of TRBD1 is as the table states it, not checked on the DNA. The CDR3 spans 15 amino acids, including both terminal residues. CDR3 region: CASKPGQGISYERYL.

By share, this clonotype counts as medium-sized (0.01 to 0.1%). The chain carries TRBV6-2 or TRBV6-3 and TRBJ1-5, with D possibly TRBD1 on 5 matching bases. The V gene's germline CDR1 is MNHEY and CDR2 SVGEGT. The CDR3 totals 13 residues. The V and J ends lost 2 bases and 5 bases respectively, with 7 bases between them. The DNA of the CDR3 is TGTGCCAGCAGTTACGACAGCTATCAGCCCCAGCATTTT. Residues: CASSYDSYQPQHF.

As for this clonotype: The junction departs from germline at one end; a sequencing error may be responsible. The chain employs TRBV6-1 and TRBJ2-6; 7 bases align to TRBD1. This CDR3 region has 16 residues. Germline V lookup: CDR1 MNHNS, CDR2 SASEGT. CDR3 DNA sequence: TGCGCCAGCACCGAACAGGGGTTAGCTGGGGCCAACGTCCTGAGTTTC. The encoded protein is CASTEQGLAGANVLSF.

This clonotype was seen many times. The CDR3 here is CASSWTGNNQPQHF. The DNA of the CDR3 is TGTGCCAGCAGCTGGACAGGGAACAATCAGCCCCAGCATTTT. The chain joins TRBV7-9 to TRBJ1-5; 8 bases match TRBD1. V shed 4 bases, J shed 3 bases, and the junction held 2 bases outside the gene matches. Germline CDR1 SEHNR, CDR2 FQNEAQ (reference sequence). CDR3 length equals 14 residues.

This chain uses TRBV4-2 with TRBJ2-3; weak D call: TRBD1 (5 bases). The CDR3 is 14 residues long. Germline lookup yields CDR1 LGHNA and CDR2 YNFKEQ. V was shortened by 3 bases and J by 8 bases, with 15 bases between the two germline ends. The CDR3 region has the DNA TGTGCCAGCAGCCAGGGTCAAGGGGCAGTTACGCAGTATTTT. Protein sequence: CASSQGQGAVTQYF.

The chain joins TRBV5-8 to TRBJ1-5, with a weak D call TRBD1 (5 bases). Trimming pared 9 bases from V and 2 bases from J, leaving 27 bases between. CDR3 length: 18 residues. The germline CDR1 and CDR2 sequences are SGHTS and YDEGEE. CDR3 nucleotide sequence: TGTGCCAACACCTTGTTCGGGACGGCCGGCTATGGCAATCAGCCCCAGCATTTT. It translates to CANTLFGTAGYGNQPQHF.

On this clonotype itself: The junction departs from germline at one end; a sequencing error may be responsible. The chain has TRBV11-2 and TRBJ2-1, with D perhaps TRBD2 (5 bases). CDR1 and CDR2 (germline): SGHAT, FQNNGV. This CDR3 comprises 14 residues. CDR3 region: CANSLSGFDNDQFF. CDR3 sequence (DNA): TGCGCCAACAGCTTGTCGGGGTTCGACAATGATCAGTTCTTC.

This clonotype was counted many times. CDR3 in amino acids: CASSFGGLNTEAFF. The CDR3 DNA sequence: TGTGCCAGCAGTTTCGGGGGGTTGAACACTGAAGCTTTCTTT. The chain has TRBV12-3 or TRBV12-4 and TRBJ1-1; possibly TRBD1 for D (5 bases). V gave up 3 bases and J gave up 0 bases, with 8 bases separating them. This CDR3 has 14 amino acids.

Concerning this clonotype itself: A much larger clone sits a single nucleotide away, making a read error possible. The V call is TRBV19, the J call TRBJ2-2, with TRBD2 matching over 8 bases. Looked up from germline, CDR1 is LNHDA and CDR2 is SQIVND (reference sequence). The CDR3 consists of 15 residues. The CDR3: CASHSGTSGTGELSF. The CDR3 region has the DNA TGTGCCAGCCATAGCGGGACCTCGGGCACCGGGGAGCTGTCTTTT.

This chain uses TRBV29-1 with TRBJ2-7; unclear D gene. The V and J ends lost 3 bases and 8 bases respectively, with 14 bases between them. The CDR3 sequence is 12 residues long. Germline values: CDR1 SQVTM, CDR2 ANQGSEA. CDR3 coding DNA: TGCAGCGTTGATGCTGGCCTGGGAAAGCAGTACTTC. It specifies CSVDAGLGKQYF.

Regarding this clonotype: The junction differs from germline at one of its ends, possibly a read error. The chain joins TRBV28 to TRBJ1-1; D gene uncertain. The CDR3 has 15 residues. From germline, CDR1 is MDHEN and CDR2 SYDVKM. The chain's CDR3 is CASSSQSLGNTEALF. As DNA, the CDR3 is TGTGCCAGCAGCTCGCAATCATTGGGGAACACTGAAGCTCTCTTT. The full variable domain, its missing parts supplied by reference TRBV28 and TRBJ1-1, is DVKVTQSSRYLVKRTGEKVFLECVQDMDHENMFWYRQDPGLGLRLIYFSYDVKMKEKGDIPEGYSVSREKKERFSLILESASTNQTSMYLCASSSQSLGNTEALFGQGTRLTVV.

The rearrangement uses TRBV5-1 and TRBJ2-5; no reliable D call. Germline V gene lookup returns CDR1 SGHRS and CDR2 YFSETQ. Trimming cost V 1 base and J 6 bases, with 13 bases left between them. The CDR3 runs 14 residues. This chain's CDR3 is CASSLITSLKTQYF. For the CDR3, the DNA is TGCGCCAGCAGCTTGATTACAAGTTTAAAGACCCAGTACTTC.

The CDR3 region is CSVEETGVDGYTF. As DNA, the CDR3 is TGCAGCGTTGAAGAGACTGGTGTTGATGGCTACACCTTC. The rearrangement uses TRBV29-1 and TRBJ1-2; no firm D call. The germline V gene has CDR1 SQVTM and CDR2 ANQGSEA. The CDR3 is 13 residues long. The V end lost 0 bases, the J end lost 6 bases, and 11 bases lay between the germline ends.

About this clonotype itself: A much larger clone is a single base away; this may be a read error. The chain links TRBV5-1 to TRBJ1-2; no firm D call. V was shortened by 9 bases and J by 4 bases, with 19 bases between the two germline ends. Germline CDR1 reads SGHRS; CDR2 reads YFSETQ. CDR3 length: 14 amino acids. CDR3 nucleotides: TGCGCCAACATGAACCAAGGAGGCGGCTATGGCTACACCTTC. Translation gives CANMNQGGGYGYTF.

A word on this clonotype: Being one base from a much bigger clone, this may be a read error. The chain links TRBV2 to TRBJ2-7; D might be TRBD2 (6 bases). This CDR3 has 13 amino acids. Germline V gene lookup returns CDR1 SNHLY and CDR2 FYNNEI. CDR3 coding DNA: TGTGCCAGCAAGGGTAGCGGTAGGAACGAGCATTACTTC. It yields the protein CASKGSGRNEHYF.

Comments on this clonotype: The conserved phenylalanine or tryptophan normally closing the CDR3 is absent here, so this likely arose from a read error. V and J are TRBV29-1 and TRBJ2-5; possibly TRBD1 for D (5 bases). CDR3 length: 13 residues. Germline lookup yields CDR1 SQVTM and CDR2 ANQGSEA. As DNA, the CDR3 is TGCACCGGACAAGGGGCGAAAGTAGAGACCCAGTACCTC. Translated, it gives CTGQGAKVETQYL.